The following is a T cell receptor beta chain sequence with its context. This entry belongs to a study of T cell changes during pregnancy in multiple sclerosis. Per the germline V gene, CDR1 is SGHTA and CDR2 is FQGNSA. The CDR3 totals 16 residues. V gave up 4 bases and J gave up 0 bases, with 15 bases separating them. Using immunoSEQ multiplex PCR, the repertoire was profiled, and TCRdb retains in-frame clones only, with some absent. The table includes about 40,000 clones, around 90% detected once. The receptor's source is a female donor with multiple sclerosis, enrolled in a pregnancy study. The chain employs TRBV7-2 and TRBJ1-2; D may be TRBD1 (6 bases). Sequencing used CD4+ T cells from peripheral blood mononuclear cells, obtained after pregnancy. CDR3 residues: CASSSGLRTANYGYTF. CDR3 in DNA: TGTGCCAGCAGCTCCGGTCTGCGGACAGCTAACTATGGCTACACCTTC.